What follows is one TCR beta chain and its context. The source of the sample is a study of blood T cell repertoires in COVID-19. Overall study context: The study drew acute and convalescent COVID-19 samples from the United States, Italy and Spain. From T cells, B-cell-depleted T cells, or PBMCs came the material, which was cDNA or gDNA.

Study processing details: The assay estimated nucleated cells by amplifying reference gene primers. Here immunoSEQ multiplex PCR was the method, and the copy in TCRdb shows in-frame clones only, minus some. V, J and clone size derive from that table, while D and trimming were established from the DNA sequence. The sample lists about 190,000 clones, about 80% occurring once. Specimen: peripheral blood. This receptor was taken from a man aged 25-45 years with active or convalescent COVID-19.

The CDR3 protein is CASSFRLAGGSGYTGELFF. CDR3 coding DNA: TGTGCCAGCAGTTTTCGACTAGCGGGGGGGTCCGGGTACACCGGGGAGCTGTTTTTT. V and J are TRBV27 and TRBJ2-2; 14 bases match TRBD2. The CDR3 contains 19 residues. Per germline, CDR1 MNHEY and CDR2 SMNVEV (reference sequence). Trimming at V came to 3 bases and at J to 3 bases, leaving 9 bases not matched to a gene.